The 12 T cell receptor beta chains presented below share a single source sample, sequenced in a study of cytomegalovirus exposure and HLA in healthy donors. Primers: 60 Vbeta forward and 13 Jbeta reverse. Only in-frame clones appear in the TCRdb table, and some are missing; sequencing was by immunoSEQ multiplex PCR. The table records 70,000 to 95,000 clones, approximately 80% of them present only once. The sample was PBMCs. The receptors were gathered from a man aged 18 to 29 in good health and CMV-seronegative.

The chain employs TRBV5-1 and TRBJ1-2; 7 bases align to TRBD1. CDR1 is SGHRS and CDR2 is YFSETQ in the germline V gene. Germline trimming cut 1 base from V and 4 bases from J; bases unmatched to any gene: 4. This CDR3 is 14 amino acids long. CDR3 amino acids: CASSLTRTGYGYTF. The CDR3 DNA sequence: TGCGCCAGCAGCTTGACAAGGACAGGCTATGGCTACACCTTC.

The chain combines TRBV4-1 with TRBJ2-5; possibly TRBD2 for D (5 bases). From germline, CDR1 is MGHRA and CDR2 YSYEKL. The CDR3 loop spans 16 amino acids. The V end lost 0 bases, the J end lost 5 bases, and 16 bases lay between the germline ends. For the CDR3, the DNA is TGCGCCAGCAGCCAAGACGGTCCGGACCGGGGTGAGACCCAGTACTTC. Translated, it gives CASSQDGPDRGETQYF.

The chain is built from TRBV9 and TRBJ2-7, with D maybe TRBD2 (5 bases). The germline V and J ends were trimmed by 4 bases and 1 base, with 15 bases remaining between them. Germline CDR1 and CDR2: SGDLS and YYNGEE. The CDR3 is 15 residues long. This CDR3 is CASSPQGLRSYEQYF. In DNA form, the CDR3 reads TGTGCCAGCAGCCCTCAAGGACTGAGGTCCTACGAGCAGTACTTC.

The chain combines TRBV18 with TRBJ2-3; 12 bases fit TRBD2. This CDR3 has 16 residues. Germline lookup yields CDR1 KGHSH and CDR2 LQKENI. V lost 4 bases, J lost 1 base, and 3 bases stayed unmatched. This chain's CDR3 is CASSLRTSGGTDTQYF. The DNA for the CDR3 is TGTGCCAGCTCACTCAGGACTAGCGGGGGCACAGATACGCAGTATTTT.

The V call is TRBV6-1, the J call TRBJ1-4, with 7 bases fitting TRBD1. The CDR3 is 14 residues long. The V and J ends lost 7 bases and 2 bases, in that order; junction bases with no gene match: 4. Germline CDR1 reads MNHNS; CDR2 reads SASEGT. CDR3 loop: CASTTQGTNEKLFF. In DNA, the CDR3 is TGTGCCAGCACTACACAGGGGACTAATGAAAAACTGTTTTTT.

This chain connects TRBV10-3 to TRBJ1-2, with 10 bases lining up with TRBD1. The length of the CDR3 is 15 residues. J lost 8 bases, V lost 4 bases, and 10 bases had no gene match. Looked up from germline, CDR1 is ENHRY and CDR2 is SYGVKD. CDR3 DNA sequence: TGTGCCATCAGTGGCCCGACAGGGGGCGCGGACGGCTACACCTTC. Translating it yields CAISGPTGGADGYTF.

This rearrangement joins TRBV28 to TRBJ2-2; the match to TRBD2 covers 12 bases. V lost 6 bases and J lost 4; bases outside the gene matches: 6. Germline V gene lookup returns CDR1 MDHEN and CDR2 SYDVKM. The CDR3 covers 16 residues. CDR3: CASSLLAGGPTGELFF. Written as DNA, the CDR3 is TGTGCCAGCAGCCTACTAGCGGGGGGCCCCACCGGGGAGCTGTTTTTT.

V is TRBV2 and J is TRBJ2-1, with 8 nucleotides matching TRBD2. Germline V lookup: CDR1 SNHLY, CDR2 FYNNEI. Trimming removed 7 bases from V and 10 bases from J; junction bases left unmatched: 12. The CDR3 covers 14 residues. CDR3 region: CASTPGGLDGEQFF. The CDR3, as DNA: TGTGCCAGCACGCCTGGGGGACTAGACGGGGAGCAGTTCTTC. Based on the CDR3 plus reference TRBV2 and TRBJ2-1, the full variable domain is EPEVTQTPSHQVTQMGQEVILRCVPISNHLYFYWYRQILGQKVEFLVSFYNNEISEKSEIFDDQFSVERPDGSNFTLKIRSTKLEDSAMYFCASTPGGLDGEQFFGPGTRLTVL.

The sample holds one count of this clone. In DNA form, the CDR3 reads TGTGCCAGCAGCCGAGAACTAGCGGGGACCTCCTACGAGCAGTACTTC. It specifies CASSRELAGTSYEQYF. V is TRBV4-2 and J is TRBJ2-7; 10 bases line up with TRBD2. The CDR3 has 16 residues. Germline V gives CDR1 LGHNA, CDR2 YNFKEQ. V lost 4 bases to trimming and J lost 0 bases; unmatched junction nucleotides: 6.

The V and J genes are TRBV5-6 and TRBJ1-4; TRBD1 might be the D (5 bases). CDR3 length: 14 residues. Germline values: CDR1 SGHDT, CDR2 YYEEEE. V was clipped by 2 bases and J by 4 bases, with 9 bases between them. The CDR3 is CASSLDSYNEKLFF. DNA of the CDR3: TGTGCCAGCAGCTTAGACAGCTATAATGAAAAACTGTTTTTT.

This chain links TRBV5-5 with TRBJ2-2; 7 bases are shared with TRBD1. This CDR3 contains 15 residues. The V gene's germline CDR1 is SGHKS and CDR2 YYEKEE (reference sequence). With 3 bases clipped from V and 4 bases from J, the junction kept 6 bases outside the gene matches. CDR3 region: CASSWGTVGTGELFF. CDR3 nucleotides: TGTGCCAGCAGCTGGGGGACAGTTGGCACCGGGGAGCTGTTTTTT.

This sequence joins TRBV6-1 and TRBJ1-5; 11 positions agree with TRBD1. Trimming cost V 4 bases and J 7 bases; bases outside gene matches: 3. The CDR3 consists of 14 residues. Germline lookup yields CDR1 MNHNS and CDR2 SASEGT. The DNA for the CDR3 is TGTGCCAGCAGTGGGACAGGGGGCCGGCAGCCCCAGCATTTT. Encoded protein: CASSGTGGRQPQHF.